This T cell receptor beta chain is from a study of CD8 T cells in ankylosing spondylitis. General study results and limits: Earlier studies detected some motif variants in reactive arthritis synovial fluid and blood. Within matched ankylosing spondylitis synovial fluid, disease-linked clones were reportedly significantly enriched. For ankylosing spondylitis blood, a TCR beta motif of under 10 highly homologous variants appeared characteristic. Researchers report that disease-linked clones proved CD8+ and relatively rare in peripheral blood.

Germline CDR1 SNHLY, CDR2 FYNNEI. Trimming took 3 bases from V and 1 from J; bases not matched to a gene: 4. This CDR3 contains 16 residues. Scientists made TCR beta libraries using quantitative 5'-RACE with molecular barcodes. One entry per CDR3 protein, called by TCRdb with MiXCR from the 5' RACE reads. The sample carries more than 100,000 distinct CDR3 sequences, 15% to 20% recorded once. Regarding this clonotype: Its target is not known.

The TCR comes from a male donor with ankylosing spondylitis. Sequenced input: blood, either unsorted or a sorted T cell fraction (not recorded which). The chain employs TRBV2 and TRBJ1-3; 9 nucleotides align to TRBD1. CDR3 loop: CASSENRGLSGNTIYF. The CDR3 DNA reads TGTGCCAGCAGTGAGAACAGGGGGCTGTCTGGAAACACCATATATTTT.